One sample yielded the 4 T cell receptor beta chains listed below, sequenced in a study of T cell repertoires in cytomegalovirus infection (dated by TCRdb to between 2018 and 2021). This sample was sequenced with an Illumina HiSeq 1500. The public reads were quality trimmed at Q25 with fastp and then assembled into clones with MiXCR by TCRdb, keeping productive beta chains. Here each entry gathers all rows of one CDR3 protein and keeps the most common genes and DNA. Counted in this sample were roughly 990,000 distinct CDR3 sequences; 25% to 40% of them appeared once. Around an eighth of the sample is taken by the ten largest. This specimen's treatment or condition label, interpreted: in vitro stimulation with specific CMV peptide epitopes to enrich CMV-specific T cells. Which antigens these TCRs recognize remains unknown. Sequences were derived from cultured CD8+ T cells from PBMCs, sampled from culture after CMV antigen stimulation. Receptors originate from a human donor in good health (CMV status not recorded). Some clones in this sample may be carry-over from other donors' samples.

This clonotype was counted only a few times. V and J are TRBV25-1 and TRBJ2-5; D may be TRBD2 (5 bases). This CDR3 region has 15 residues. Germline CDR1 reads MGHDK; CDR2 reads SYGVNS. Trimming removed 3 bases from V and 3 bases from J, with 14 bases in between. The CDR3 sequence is CASSDFRGLEETQYF. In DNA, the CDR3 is TGTGCCAGCAGTGATTTTCGGGGTTTGGAAGAGACCCAGTACTTC.

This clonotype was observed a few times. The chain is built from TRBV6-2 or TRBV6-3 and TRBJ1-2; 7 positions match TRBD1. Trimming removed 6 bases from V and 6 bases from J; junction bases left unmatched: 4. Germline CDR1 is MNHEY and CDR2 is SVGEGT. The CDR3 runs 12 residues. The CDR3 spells CASRSGQHGYTF. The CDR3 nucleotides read TGTGCCAGCAGATCGGGACAGCATGGCTACACCTTC.

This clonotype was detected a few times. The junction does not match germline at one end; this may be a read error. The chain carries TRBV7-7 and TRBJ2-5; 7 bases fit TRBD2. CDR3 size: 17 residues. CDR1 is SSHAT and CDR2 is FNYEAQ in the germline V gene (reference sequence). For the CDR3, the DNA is TGTGCTAGCAGCTCCCCCCCGGGACTATCTAGTTCGGAGACCCAGTACTTC. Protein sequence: CASSSPPGLSSSETQYF.

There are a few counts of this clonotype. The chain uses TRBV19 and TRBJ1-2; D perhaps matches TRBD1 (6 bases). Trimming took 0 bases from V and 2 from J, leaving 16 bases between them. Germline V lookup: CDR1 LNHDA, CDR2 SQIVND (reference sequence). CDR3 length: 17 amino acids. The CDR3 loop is CASSIDPATGFNYGYTF. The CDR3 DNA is TGTGCCAGTAGTATAGACCCGGCTACAGGGTTCAACTATGGCTACACCTTC.